These 24 T cell receptor beta chains came from one sample sequenced in a study of glioma-infiltrating T cells (dated by TCRdb to between 2015 and 2016). Sequenced on an Illumina MiSeq. TCR alpha and beta CDR3 regions were amplified with the iRepertoire nested amplicon-rescue multiplex PCR (arm-PCR) platform from RNA. In TCRdb, the public reads were trimmed at Q25 with fastp and aligned with MiXCR, with productive beta chains retained. Records with the same CDR3 protein are collapsed into one entry carrying the most frequent genes and DNA. The sample table records around 150,000 distinct CDR3 sequences; approximately 40% of these occur just once. The ten largest clones take up roughly a fifth of the sample. Material: glioma tissue, nonneoplastic brain tissue, or PBMCs (not recorded which). The receptors stem from a human donor with low-grade glioma or glioblastoma, undergoing nonglioma brain surgery, or in good health (not recorded which).

This clonotype has more than one count but fewer than ten. V and J are TRBV2 and TRBJ1-5; D not resolved. V was pared by 5 bases and J by 8 bases, with 10 bases between. The CDR3 has 12 amino acids. Germline V CDR1 and CDR2: SNHLY, FYNNEI. This CDR3 reads CASSSDGKPQHF. For the CDR3, the DNA is TGTGCCAGCAGTTCCGACGGAAAGCCCCAGCATTTT.

This clonotype was found once. The rearrangement uses TRBV24-1 and TRBJ1-2; tentatively, D is TRBD1 (6 bases). Per germline, CDR1 KGHDR and CDR2 SFDVKD. The CDR3 is 14 amino acids. Trimming removed 9 bases at V and 2 bases at J, with 15 bases between. The CDR3 loop is CATSDGGRNYGYTF. CDR3 nucleotide sequence: TGTGCCACCTCAGACGGGGGGCGCAACTATGGCTACACCTTC.

This clonotype was recorded only once. A junction boundary mismatches the germline segment, possibly from a read error. This chain joins TRBV2 and TRBJ2-7, with 8 bases aligning to TRBD2. CDR1 and CDR2 (germline): SNHLY, FYNNEI. The CDR3 is made up of 13 amino acids. The chain's CDR3 is CASSEREVTEQYF. The CDR3 nucleotides are TGTGCCAGCAGTGAGCGGGAGGTTACCGAGCAGTACTTT.

The chain couples TRBV20-1 to TRBJ2-1; a weak D match, TRBD1 (5 bases). This CDR3 comprises 14 residues. The germline gives CDR1 DFQATT, CDR2 SNEGSKA (reference sequence). V lost 0 bases and J lost 4, with 10 bases in between. CDR3 loop: CSARDVDTYNEQFF. The CDR3 DNA reads as TGCAGTGCTAGAGATGTGGACACTTACAATGAGCAGTTCTTC.

The V call is TRBV28, the J call TRBJ2-4; D not resolved. There are 13 residues in the CDR3. Germline V gene sequence: CDR1 MDHEN, CDR2 SYDVKM. V was cut by 4 bases and J by 7 bases, with 11 bases left in between. CDR3 region: CASSSFDVNIQYF. The DNA for the CDR3 is TGTGCCAGCAGTTCCTTCGACGTGAACATTCAGTACTTC.

This clonotype was seen more than once but under ten times. The chain couples TRBV24-1 to TRBJ2-1, with a weak D call TRBD2 (5 bases). The V gene's germline CDR1 is KGHDR and CDR2 SFDVKD. Trimming removed 9 bases at V and 8 bases at J, with 13 bases between. This CDR3 spans 12 amino acids. CDR3: CATADYSHEQFF. The DNA for the CDR3 is TGTGCCACCGCCGACTACAGCCATGAGCAGTTCTTC.

The chain recombines TRBV27 with TRBJ1-2, with a possible D match to TRBD1 (6 bases). V was cut by 5 bases and J by 4 bases, with 14 bases left in between. The CDR3 length is 14 residues. Germline lookup yields CDR1 MNHEY and CDR2 SMNVEV (reference sequence). DNA for the CDR3: TGTGCCAGCAGTCCGGAGGGGGTGGGCTATGGCTACACCTTC. Its protein product is CASSPEGVGYGYTF.

The gene calls are TRBV7-2 and TRBJ2-1; D might be TRBD1 (5 bases). V was trimmed by 5 bases and J by 4 bases, leaving 18 bases between them. Germline CDR1 reads SGHTA; CDR2 reads FQGNSA. The CDR3 is made up of 16 amino acids. CDR3 protein: CASSLVGQGPYNEQFF. CDR3 DNA sequence: TGTGCCAGCAGCCTCGTGGGCCAGGGTCCTTACAATGAGCAGTTCTTC.

This clonotype was seen a few times. The J gene is TRBJ2-3, the V gene TRBV4-2, with D tentatively TRBD1 (6 bases). Trimming shortened V by 0 bases and J by 2 bases, and 15 bases separated the two germline ends. The CDR3 is 17 residues long. The germline V gene has CDR1 LGHNA and CDR2 YNFKEQ. The CDR3 DNA follows: TGTGCCAGCAGCCAAGACTATCGGGGACACCACACAGATACGCAGTATTTT. This translates into CASSQDYRGHHTDTQYF.

This chain links TRBV15 with TRBJ2-4; 8 bases line up with TRBD2. Looked up from germline, CDR1 is LNHNV and CDR2 is YYDKDF (reference sequence). The V segment lost 6 bases and the J segment 2 bases; nucleotides outside the gene matches: 12. This CDR3 contains 17 residues. This chain's CDR3 is CATRRDLSGITKNIQYF. The CDR3 nucleotides are TGTGCCACCAGAAGGGACCTTAGCGGGATCACCAAAAACATTCAGTACTTC.

This clonotype was counted between two and nine times. The chain joins TRBV20-1 to TRBJ2-3, with D possibly matching TRBD2 (5 bases). CDR3 length: 14 residues. Germline CDR1 is DFQATT and CDR2 is SNEGSKA (reference sequence). The germline V and J ends were trimmed by 6 bases and 2 bases, with 15 bases remaining between them. The CDR3 DNA reads as TGCAGTGCCAGTCCAAACGGGGACACAGATACGCAGTATTTT. This sequence encodes CSASPNGDTDTQYF.

About this clonotype: At one end, the junction sequence differs from germline, possibly due to a read error. This chain links TRBV27 with TRBJ1-5, with no clear D. This CDR3 spans 15 amino acids. Germline CDR1 MNHEY, CDR2 SMNVEV (reference sequence). This CDR3 is CASSFSRNSNHPQHF. In DNA form, the CDR3 reads TGTGCCAGCAGTTTTTCCAGAAATAGCAATCATCCCCAGCATTTT.

This clonotype has only a few counts. V and J are TRBV20-1 and TRBJ2-1; 14 bases are shared with TRBD2. Germline CDR1 DFQATT, CDR2 SNEGSKA (reference sequence). This CDR3 is 14 amino acids long. Here the CDR3 DNA reads TGCGGAACCCAGGGACTAGCGGGGGTTCGTGAGCAGTTCTTC. Translation gives CGTQGLAGVREQFF.

This clonotype was counted only a few times. The chain links TRBV2 to TRBJ1-5; D gene ambiguous. Germline V gene sequence: CDR1 SNHLY, CDR2 FYNNEI. The CDR3 length is 14 residues. V shed 2 bases and J shed 7 bases, with 12 bases lying between them. CDR3 in amino acids: CASSEPGVVQPQHF. The CDR3 region has the DNA TGTGCCAGCAGTGAACCCGGGGTGGTCCAGCCCCAGCATTTT.

V is TRBV28 and J is TRBJ1-3; no definite D call. There are 15 residues in the CDR3. CDR1 and CDR2 from the germline V gene are MDHEN and SYDVKM. V lost 0 bases, J lost 0 bases, and 6 bases lay in between. CDR3 protein: CASSLWLSSGNTIYF. The DNA for the CDR3 is TGTGCCAGCAGTTTATGGCTCAGCTCTGGAAACACCATATATTTT.

This chain joins TRBV27 and TRBJ1-2; D is uncertain. Germline assignment: CDR1 MNHEY and CDR2 SMNVEV (reference sequence). This CDR3 has 12 residues. Trimming pared 7 bases from V and 8 bases from J, leaving 14 bases between. This CDR3 reads CASKVYHLGYTF. The CDR3 coding sequence is TGTGCCAGCAAGGTGTACCACCTGGGCTACACCTTC.

This CDR3 is CASSFQGPRTDTQYF. The CDR3 bases are TGTGCCAGCAGCTTTCAGGGGCCTCGCACAGATACGCAGTATTTT. V usage is TRBV11-2 and J usage is TRBJ2-3; tentative D call: TRBD1 (6 bases). V lost 3 bases, J lost 1 base, and 11 bases lay in between. This CDR3 is built from 15 residues. Germline V gene data show CDR1 as SGHAT and CDR2 as FQNNGV.

The gene calls are TRBV20-1 and TRBJ1-2, with D perhaps matching TRBD1 (5 bases). Germline V CDR1 and CDR2: DFQATT, SNEGSKA (reference sequence). The CDR3 runs to 13 residues. V was trimmed by 7 bases and J by 1 base, leaving 13 bases between them. In DNA form, the CDR3 reads TGCAGTGGGGGCAAAGAGATTAACTATGGCTACACCTTC. Translated, it gives CSGGKEINYGYTF.

The table lists this clonotype with a few counts. The chain combines TRBV20-1 with TRBJ1-2; no reliable D call. The CDR3 runs 14 residues. V lost 3 bases to trimming and J lost 8 bases, with 19 bases between them. The germline gives CDR1 DFQATT, CDR2 SNEGSKA (reference sequence). CDR3 loop: CSASAQVAGWGYTF. The CDR3, as DNA: TGCAGTGCTAGTGCGCAGGTCGCCGGTTGGGGCTACACCTTC.

In the case of this clonotype: It may be a read error: a sequence one base away is much more abundant. This rearrangement joins TRBV7-9 to TRBJ2-7, with 8 bases fitting TRBD2. CDR3 size: 14 residues. CDR1 SEHNR and CDR2 FQNEAQ come from the germline V gene (reference sequence). The DNA for the CDR3 is TGCGCCAGCAGCCGGGGGGGGGCTAGGTACGAGCAGTACTTC. Its protein is CASSRGGARYEQYF.

V is TRBV2 and J is TRBJ2-1; tentative D call: TRBD1 (6 bases). The CDR3 is 15 amino acids. The germline V gene encodes CDR1 SNHLY and CDR2 FYNNEI. V lost 5 bases and J lost 3, with 14 bases in between. CDR3: CASSNQGFIYNEQFF. The CDR3, as DNA: TGTGCCAGCAGTAACCAGGGGTTTATCTACAATGAGCAGTTCTTC. Full variable domain (outside the CDR3, taken from reference TRBV2 and TRBJ2-1): EPEVTQTPSHQVTQMGQEVILRCVPISNHLYFYWYRQILGQKVEFLVSFYNNEISEKSEIFDDQFSVERPDGSNFTLKIRSTKLEDSAMYFCASSNQGFIYNEQFFGPGTRLTVL.

Remarks on this clonotype: A much larger clonotype is one base distant, so this may be a read error. This chain links TRBV6-1 with TRBJ2-3; D not resolved. Germline CDR1 and CDR2: MNHNS and SASEGT. This CDR3 has 12 amino acids. CDR3 DNA: TGTGCCAGCAGGGCAGCCACAGATACGCGGTATTTT. The encoded protein is CASRAATDTRYF.

This clonotype came up once. The junction and the germline gene differ at one end; a read error may be behind it. J is TRBJ2-4 and V is TRBV6-5, with 10 bases aligning to TRBD2. Germline V gene sequence: CDR1 MNHEY, CDR2 SVGAGI. This CDR3 has 18 residues. The CDR3 coding sequence is TGTGCCAGCAGTGAAGCAGCGGGGGGGTCCCCAGCCAAAGACATTCAGTACTTC. The encoded protein is CASSEAAGGSPAKDIQYF.

This clonotype was found a few times. V and J are TRBV20-1 and TRBJ2-1; tentatively, D is TRBD2 (5 bases). The V end lost 3 bases, the J end lost 7 bases, and 19 bases lay between the germline ends. The CDR3 extends over 15 amino acids. The germline V gene has CDR1 DFQATT and CDR2 SNEGSKA (reference sequence). CDR3 coding DNA: TGCAGTGCTAGCAACCCTGGCAGCTCGGGGAATGAGCAGTTCTTC. Its protein is CSASNPGSSGNEQFF.